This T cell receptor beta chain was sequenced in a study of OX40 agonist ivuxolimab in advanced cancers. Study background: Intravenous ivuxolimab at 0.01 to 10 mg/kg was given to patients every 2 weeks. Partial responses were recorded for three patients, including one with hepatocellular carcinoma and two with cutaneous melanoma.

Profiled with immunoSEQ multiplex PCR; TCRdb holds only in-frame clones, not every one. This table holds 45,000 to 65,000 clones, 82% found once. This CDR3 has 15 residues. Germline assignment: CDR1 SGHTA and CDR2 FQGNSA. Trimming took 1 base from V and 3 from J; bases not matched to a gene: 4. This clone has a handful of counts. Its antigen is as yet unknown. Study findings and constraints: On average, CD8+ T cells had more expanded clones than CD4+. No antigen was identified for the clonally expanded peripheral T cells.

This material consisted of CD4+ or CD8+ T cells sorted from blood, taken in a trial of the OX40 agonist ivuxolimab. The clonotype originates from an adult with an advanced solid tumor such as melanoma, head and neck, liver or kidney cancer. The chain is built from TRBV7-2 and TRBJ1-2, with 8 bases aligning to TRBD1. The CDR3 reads CASSLVAGGDYGYTF. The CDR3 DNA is TGTGCCAGCAGCTTAGTGGCAGGGGGCGACTATGGCTACACCTTC.